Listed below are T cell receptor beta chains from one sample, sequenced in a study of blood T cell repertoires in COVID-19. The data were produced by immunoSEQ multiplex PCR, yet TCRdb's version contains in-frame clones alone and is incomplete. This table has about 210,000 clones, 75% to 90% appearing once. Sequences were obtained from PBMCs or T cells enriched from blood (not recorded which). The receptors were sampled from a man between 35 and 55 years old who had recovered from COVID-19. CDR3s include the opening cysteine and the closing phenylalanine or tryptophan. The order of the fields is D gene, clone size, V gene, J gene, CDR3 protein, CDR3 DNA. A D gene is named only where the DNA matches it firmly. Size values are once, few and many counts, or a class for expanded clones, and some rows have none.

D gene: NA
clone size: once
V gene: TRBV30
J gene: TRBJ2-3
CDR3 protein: CAWSGQGPLGDTQYF
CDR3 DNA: TGTGCCTGGAGTGGGCAGGGGCCCTTAGGAGATACGCAGTATTTT

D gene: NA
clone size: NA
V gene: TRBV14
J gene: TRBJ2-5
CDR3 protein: CASSVLGGFQETQYF
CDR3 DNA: TGTGCCAGCAGCGTTTTGGGGGGTTTCCAAGAGACCCAGTACTTC

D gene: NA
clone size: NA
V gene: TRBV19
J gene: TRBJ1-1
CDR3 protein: CASTGQTNTEAFF
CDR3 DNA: TGTGCCAGTACAGGACAAACGAACACTGAAGCTTTCTTT

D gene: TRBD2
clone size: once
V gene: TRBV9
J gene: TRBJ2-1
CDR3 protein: CASSVSGSLYNEQFF
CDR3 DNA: TGTGCCAGCAGCGTTAGCGGGAGCCTCTACAATGAGCAGTTCTTC

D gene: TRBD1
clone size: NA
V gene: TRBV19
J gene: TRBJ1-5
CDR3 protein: CASSTRQGNQPQHF
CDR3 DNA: TGTGCCAGTAGTACTAGACAGGGGAATCAGCCCCAGCATTTT

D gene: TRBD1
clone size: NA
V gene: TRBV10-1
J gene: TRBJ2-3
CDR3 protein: CASSAGTGVEDTQYF
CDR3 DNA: TGCGCCAGCAGTGCCGGGACAGGGGTCGAAGATACGCAGTATTTT

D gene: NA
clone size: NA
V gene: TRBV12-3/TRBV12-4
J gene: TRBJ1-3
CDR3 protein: CASSLAEGNTIYF
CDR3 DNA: TGTGCCAGCAGTTTGGCCGAAGGAAACACCATATATTTT

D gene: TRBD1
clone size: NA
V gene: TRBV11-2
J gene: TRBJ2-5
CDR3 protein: CASSRDRGETQYF
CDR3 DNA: TGTGCCAGCAGCCGAGACAGGGGAGAGACCCAGTACTTC

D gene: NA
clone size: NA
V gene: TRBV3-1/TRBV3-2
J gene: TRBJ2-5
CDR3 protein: CASSPEARRRPGETQYF
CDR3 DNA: TGTGCCAGCAGCCCAGAAGCTCGTCGGCGGCCGGGGGAGACCCAGTACTTC

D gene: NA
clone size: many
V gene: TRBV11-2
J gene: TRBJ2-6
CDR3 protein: CASTERGGGVLTF
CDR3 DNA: TGTGCCAGCACCGAACGAGGGGGGGGCGTCCTGACTTTC

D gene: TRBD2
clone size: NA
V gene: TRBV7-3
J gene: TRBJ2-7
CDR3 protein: CASSLTRGGSYEQYF
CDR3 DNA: TGTGCCAGCAGCTTAACGAGGGGCGGGAGCTACGAGCAGTACTTC

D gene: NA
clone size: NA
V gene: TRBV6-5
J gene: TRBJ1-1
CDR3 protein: CASSPRVTMNTEAFF
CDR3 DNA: TGTGCCAGCAGCCCGAGGGTCACCATGAACACTGAAGCTTTCTTT

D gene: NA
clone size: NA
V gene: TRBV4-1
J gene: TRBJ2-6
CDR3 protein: CASSQVGRGQLSSGANVLTF
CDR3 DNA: TGCGCCAGCAGCCAAGTGGGGCGGGGACAGCTCTCCTCTGGGGCCAACGTCCTGACTTTC

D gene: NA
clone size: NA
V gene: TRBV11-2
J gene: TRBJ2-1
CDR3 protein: CASRRGPSSYNEQFF
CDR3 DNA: TGTGCCAGCAGGCGGGGGCCGAGCTCCTACAATGAGCAGTTCTTC

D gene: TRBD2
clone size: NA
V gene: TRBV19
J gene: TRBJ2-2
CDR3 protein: CASRLIAGGTGELFF
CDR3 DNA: TGTGCCAGTAGACTAATAGCGGGAGGGACCGGGGAGCTGTTTTTT

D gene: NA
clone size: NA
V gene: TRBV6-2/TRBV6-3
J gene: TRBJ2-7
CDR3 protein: CASSPTRIRQNSYEQYF
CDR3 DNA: TGTGCCAGCAGCCCTACTCGAATTCGACAGAACTCCTACGAGCAGTACTTC

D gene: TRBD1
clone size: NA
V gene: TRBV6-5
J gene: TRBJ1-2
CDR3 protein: CASSYSGQGASGYTF
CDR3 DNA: TGTGCCAGCAGTTACTCGGGTCAGGGGGCGTCTGGCTACACCTTC

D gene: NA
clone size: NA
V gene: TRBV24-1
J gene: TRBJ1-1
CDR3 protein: CATSDQPMTGRGTEAFF
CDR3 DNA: TGTGCCACCAGTGACCAACCCATGACAGGCCGGGGCACTGAAGCTTTCTTT

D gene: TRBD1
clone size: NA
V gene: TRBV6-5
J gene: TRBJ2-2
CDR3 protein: CASPEGQGNTGELFF
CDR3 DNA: TGTGCCAGCCCCGAGGGACAGGGTAACACCGGGGAGCTGTTTTTT

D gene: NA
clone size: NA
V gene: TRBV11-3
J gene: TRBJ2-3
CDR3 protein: CASLVRARGTCPDTQYF
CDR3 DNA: TGTGCCAGCCTCGTCCGGGCCCGGGGGACCTGCCCAGATACGCAGTATTTT

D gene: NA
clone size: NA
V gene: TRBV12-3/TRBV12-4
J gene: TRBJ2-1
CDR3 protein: CASSSPGKQFF
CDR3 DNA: TGTGCCAGCAGTTCGCCAGGGAAGCAGTTCTTC

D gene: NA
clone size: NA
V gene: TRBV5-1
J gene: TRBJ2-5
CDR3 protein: CASSLFDGGETQYF
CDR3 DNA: TGCGCCAGCAGCTTGTTTGATGGAGGAGAGACCCAGTACTTC

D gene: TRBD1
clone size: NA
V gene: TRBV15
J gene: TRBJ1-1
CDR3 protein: CATRQGLNTEAFF
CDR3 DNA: TGTGCCACCAGACAGGGGCTGAACACTGAAGCTTTCTTT

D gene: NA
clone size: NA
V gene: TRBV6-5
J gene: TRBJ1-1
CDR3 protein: CASTAQEKEAFF
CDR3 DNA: TGTGCCAGCACCGCACAGGAGAAGGAAGCTTTCTTT

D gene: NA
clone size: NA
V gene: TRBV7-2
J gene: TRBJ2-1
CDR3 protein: CASSLGQGHYYNEQFF
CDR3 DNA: TGTGCCAGCAGCTTAGGGCAGGGGCATTACTACAATGAGCAGTTCTTC

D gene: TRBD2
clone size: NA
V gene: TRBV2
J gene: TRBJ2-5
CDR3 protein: CASSGLAGRETQYF
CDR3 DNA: TGTGCCAGCAGTGGACTAGCGGGAAGAGAGACCCAGTACTTC

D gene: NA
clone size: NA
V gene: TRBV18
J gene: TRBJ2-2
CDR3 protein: CASHKAKGTNTGELFF
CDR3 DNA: TGTGCCAGCCACAAGGCAAAGGGGACTAACACCGGGGAGCTGTTTTTT

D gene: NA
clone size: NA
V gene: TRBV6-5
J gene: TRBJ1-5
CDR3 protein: CASTGGADQPQHF
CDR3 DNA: TGTGCCAGCACGGGGGGCGCTGATCAGCCCCAGCATTTT

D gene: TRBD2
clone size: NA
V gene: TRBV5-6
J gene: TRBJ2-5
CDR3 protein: CASSLGLAGGGETQYF
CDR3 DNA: TGTGCCAGCAGCTTGGGACTAGCGGGAGGAGGGGAGACCCAGTACTTC